A single sample gave rise to the 22 T cell receptor beta chains below, sequenced in a study of blood T cells in healthy people across ages. Sample-barcoded 5' priming and a J-beta primer mix drove a second PCR of about 6 to 12 cycles. TCRdb redid the calling of the 5' RACE reads with MiXCR, one entry per CDR3 protein. The table includes around 940,000 distinct CDR3 sequences, roughly 47% detected once. Sequences were obtained from blood. The origin of the receptors is a woman aged 60-70 years in good health.

This clonotype was counted between two and nine times. CDR3 sequence: CASSFRTGTYEQYF. CDR3 bases: TGTGCCAGCAGTTTTCGGACAGGAACCTACGAGCAGTACTTC. V usage is TRBV27 and J usage is TRBJ2-7, with TRBD1 identical over 7 bases. Per the germline V gene, CDR1 is MNHEY and CDR2 is SMNVEV (reference sequence). The CDR3 runs to 14 residues. V lost 3 bases and J lost 2; bases outside the gene matches: 4.

This clonotype appeared a few times. V usage is TRBV27 and J usage is TRBJ2-7, with 9 bases matching TRBD2. The CDR3 loop spans 14 amino acids. Trimming at V came to 7 bases and at J to 4 bases, leaving 8 bases not matched to a gene. Germline values: CDR1 MNHEY, CDR2 SMNVEV (reference sequence). CDR3 in amino acids: CASTLGREGYEQYF. CDR3 nucleotides: TGTGCCAGCACCCTAGGGCGGGAGGGTTACGAGCAGTACTTC.

This sequence joins TRBV3-1 and TRBJ1-6; D may be TRBD1 (6 bases). V lost 1 base and J lost 10, with 14 bases in between. From germline, CDR1 is LGHDT and CDR2 YNNKEL (reference sequence). This CDR3 region has 15 residues. CDR3 in amino acids: CASSQGQVLISPLHF. The CDR3 DNA reads TGTGCCAGCAGCCAAGGACAGGTTTTAATCTCACCCCTCCACTTT.

As concerns this clonotype: An end of the junction does not agree with germline; a read error may underlie this. The chain couples TRBV2 to TRBJ1-2, with D possibly TRBD1 on 5 matching bases. This CDR3 has 12 residues. Germline CDR1 SNHLY, CDR2 FYNNEI. CDR3 region: CATSSRWGSFTF. Here the CDR3 DNA reads TGTGCCACCAGTTCACGGTGGGGCTCCTTCACCTTC.

The chain carries TRBV18 and TRBJ2-3; TRBD1 might be the D (5 bases). CDR3 length equals 14 residues. Per germline, CDR1 KGHSH and CDR2 LQKENI. V lost 6 bases to trimming and J lost 2 bases, with 12 bases between them. CDR3 loop: CASSPGIPTDTQYF. The CDR3 nucleotides are TGTGCCAGCTCCCCAGGGATACCCACAGATACGCAGTATTTT.

There are a few counts of this clonotype. This rearrangement joins TRBV7-2 to TRBJ1-6; D is uncertain. With 4 bases removed from V and 3 bases from J, the gap between germline ends came to 13 bases. The CDR3 covers 16 residues. Germline loops: CDR1 SGHTA, CDR2 FQGNSA. The CDR3 coding sequence is TGTGCCAGCAGCTCCACTTTCAGAGTCTATAATTCACCCCTCCACTTT. Protein sequence: CASSSTFRVYNSPLHF.

The chain uses TRBV4-1 and TRBJ1-2, with D unclear. The V gene's germline CDR1 is MGHRA and CDR2 YSYEKL. With 0 bases removed from V and 7 bases from J, the gap between germline ends came to 12 bases. This CDR3 is 14 amino acids long. CDR3 in DNA: TGCGCCAGCAGCCAAGATCTTCGGGATGGTGGCTACACCTTC. It is translated as CASSQDLRDGGYTF.

Many counts were recorded for this clonotype. The gene calls are TRBV20-1 and TRBJ2-7, with no clear D. V was clipped by 3 bases and J by 3 bases, with 9 bases between them. The CDR3 contains 12 residues. The germline CDR1 and CDR2 sequences are DFQATT and SNEGSKA (reference sequence). CDR3 amino acids: CSARQTSYEQYF. DNA for the CDR3: TGCAGTGCTAGGCAGACCAGCTACGAGCAGTACTTC.

This clonotype appeared a few times. This chain links TRBV29-1 with TRBJ2-3; the match to TRBD1 covers 12 bases. The CDR3 covers 15 residues. CDR1 is SQVTM and CDR2 is ANQGSEA in the germline V gene. Losses at the gene ends were 4 bases for V and 1 base for J; bases not matched to a gene: 3. Written as DNA, the CDR3 is TGCAGCGTTGGGGGACAGGGGGCAGGCACAGATACGCAGTATTTT. Translating gives CSVGGQGAGTDTQYF.

The rearrangement uses TRBV20-1 and TRBJ1-5; TRBD1 is a possible D gene (5 bases). CDR1 and CDR2 (germline): DFQATT, SNEGSKA (reference sequence). V lost 6 bases, J lost 0 bases, and 21 bases lay in between. This CDR3 is 17 amino acids long. The CDR3 DNA sequence: TGCAGTGCGAGGGACCGTTGGCGTGAAAATAGCAATCAGCCCCAGCATTTT. It is translated as CSARDRWRENSNQPQHF.

This sequence joins TRBV4-1 and TRBJ2-5; TRBD2 is a possible D gene (6 bases). The CDR3 loop spans 15 amino acids. CDR1 and CDR2 from the germline V gene are MGHRA and YSYEKL. Trimming left V 1 base short and J 2 bases short, with 11 bases between. The CDR3 region has the DNA TGCGCCAGCAGCCAAGTAGGAGGGTGGCAAGAGACCCAGTACTTC. It translates to CASSQVGGWQETQYF.

The rearrangement links TRBV29-1 to TRBJ1-5, with TRBD1 identical over 7 bases. In germline, CDR1 is SQVTM, CDR2 ANQGSEA. The V and J ends lost 4 bases and 7 bases, in that order; junction bases with no gene match: 7. The length of the CDR3 is 13 residues. CDR3 sequence reads: CSVVTGFHQPQHF. Written as DNA, the CDR3 is TGCAGCGTTGTGACAGGGTTCCACCAGCCCCAGCATTTT.

This CDR3 reads CASRPRWNTEAFF. For the CDR3, the DNA is TGTGCCAGCAGACCCAGATGGAACACTGAAGCTTTCTTT. The rearrangement links TRBV2 to TRBJ1-1, with D hard to call. The V end was cut by 6 bases, the J end by 1 base, with 9 bases between. Germline values: CDR1 SNHLY, CDR2 FYNNEI. This CDR3 spans 13 amino acids.

The chain employs TRBV7-2 and TRBJ2-7; D may be TRBD1 or TRBD2 (5 bases each). Trimming took off 5 bases at V and 4 bases at J, with 15 bases between the two ends. CDR1 SGHTA and CDR2 FQGNSA come from the germline V gene. The CDR3 contains 14 residues. CDR3 DNA: TGTGCCAGCAGCCTAGGAGGAGACAGATACGAGCAGTACTTC. This translates into CASSLGGDRYEQYF.

The gene calls are TRBV7-9 and TRBJ2-1; D is unclear. This CDR3 comprises 11 residues. CDR1 and CDR2 from the germline V gene are SEHNR and FQNEAQ (reference sequence). Deletions cut 2 bases from V and 8 bases from J, with 4 bases between. The DNA of the CDR3 is TGTGCCAGCAGCTTATTATATGAGCAGTTCTTC. The encoded protein is CASSLLYEQFF. Supplemented by reference TRBV7-9 and TRBJ2-1, the full variable domain reads DTGVSQNPRHKITKRGQNVTFRCDPISEHNRLYWYRQTLGQGPEFLTYFQNEAQLEKSRLLSDRFSAERPKGSFSTLEIQRTEQGDSAMYLCASSLLYEQFFGPGTRLTVL.

This chain joins TRBV10-3 and TRBJ2-7, with 10 bases matching TRBD2. The V gene end was trimmed by 0 bases and the J gene end by 2 bases; junction bases not matched to a gene: 4. The CDR3 contains 16 residues. The germline CDR1 and CDR2 sequences are ENHRY and SYGVKD. Here the CDR3 reads CAISESLLAGAYEQYF. CDR3 sequence (DNA): TGTGCCATCAGTGAGTCCCTCCTAGCGGGGGCCTACGAGCAGTACTTC.

The chain joins TRBV3-1 to TRBJ2-3; D unresolved. The germline V and J ends were trimmed by 4 bases and 0 bases, with 11 bases remaining between them. Germline assignment: CDR1 LGHDT and CDR2 YNNKEL (reference sequence). CDR3 size: 15 residues. CDR3 nucleotide sequence: TGTGCCAGCAGCCGTACCTTAGCTAGCACAGATACGCAGTATTTT. Its translation: CASSRTLASTDTQYF.

CDR3 nucleotides: TGCAGTGCTAGAGATCCCGGACAGCGCACAGATACGCAGTATTTT. It translates to CSARDPGQRTDTQYF. The chain has TRBV20-1 and TRBJ2-3; D is possibly TRBD1 (6 bases). Germline lookup yields CDR1 DFQATT and CDR2 SNEGSKA (reference sequence). V lost 0 bases and J 1 base, leaving 11 bases between the germline ends. The CDR3 covers 15 residues.

This chain joins TRBV29-1 and TRBJ2-3, with D perhaps being TRBD1 or TRBD2 (6 bases each). Germline values: CDR1 SQVTM, CDR2 ANQGSEA. The V gene lost 4 bases and the J gene lost 6 bases, with 14 bases spanning the gap. The CDR3 is 13 amino acids. The CDR3 region has the DNA TGCAGCGTTGCGAGGGGGGCCGGGGATACGCAGTATTTT. As protein: CSVARGAGDTQYF.

V and J are TRBV27 and TRBJ1-4; D is unresolved. This CDR3 has 15 amino acids. Looked up from germline, CDR1 is MNHEY and CDR2 is SMNVEV (reference sequence). Trimming left V 6 bases short and J 0 bases short, with 11 bases between. DNA of the CDR3: TGTGCCAGCAGCACGCGACTAGCAACTAATGAAAAACTGTTTTTT. Residues: CASSTRLATNEKLFF.

This clonotype is a singleton in its sample. The rearrangement uses TRBV29-1 and TRBJ2-1; 10 bases match TRBD1. The trim removed 7 bases at V and 9 bases at J, leaving 9 bases unmatched. From germline, CDR1 is SQVTM and CDR2 ANQGSEA. The CDR3 spans 13 residues. As DNA, the CDR3 is TGCAGCGGCTTGACAGGGGGCGGGGGTGAGCAGTTCTTC. Encoded protein: CSGLTGGGGEQFF.

This chain connects TRBV24-1 to TRBJ2-1; TRBD2 matches at 9 bases. CDR3 size: 15 residues. Looked up from germline, CDR1 is KGHDR and CDR2 is SFDVKD. J was trimmed by 6 bases and V by 5 bases; bases with no gene match: 7. The CDR3 loop reads CATSVAGAPLNEQFF. The CDR3 coding sequence is TGTGCCACCAGTGTAGCGGGAGCTCCTCTCAATGAGCAGTTCTTC.